Below, 26 T cell receptor beta chains from the same sample are listed, as sequenced in a study of control samples from healthy donors and cancer patients. This table comes from immunoSEQ multiplex PCR, and its TCRdb copy is limited to in-frame clones, with some not included. The data contain about 130,000 clones, about 90% of them singletons. Sequencing was carried out using blood. Receptors originate from a man aged 18 to 35 in good health.

The rearrangement links TRBV9 to TRBJ1-2; TRBD1 is a possible D gene (6 bases). V lost 0 bases and J 6 bases, leaving 12 bases between the germline ends. The CDR3 extends over 14 amino acids. Germline lookup yields CDR1 SGDLS and CDR2 YYNGEE. The CDR3 sequence is CASSVVGGVDGYTF. The CDR3 DNA follows: TGTGCCAGCAGCGTAGTAGGGGGGGTGGATGGCTACACCTTC.

V and J are TRBV30 and TRBJ2-1, with TRBD2 matching over 9 bases. The CDR3 runs to 15 residues. Germline V CDR1 and CDR2: GTSNPN, SVGIG (reference sequence). The ends lost 2 bases at V and 9 bases at J; junction bases unmatched: 11. The CDR3 nucleotides are TGTGCCTGGAGTCCCTATAGCGGGAGCTATGGTGAGCAGTTCTTC. Translation gives CAWSPYSGSYGEQFF.

The chain joins TRBV12-3 or TRBV12-4 to TRBJ1-1; D not resolved. This CDR3 spans 12 amino acids. V was clipped by 3 bases and J by 2 bases, with 4 bases between them. DNA for the CDR3: TGTGCCAGCAGTTTCCCAAACACTGAAGCTTTCTTT. It yields the protein CASSFPNTEAFF.

Here the CDR3 DNA reads TGTGCCAGCAGCGGTGGGACAGGTGCTGGTTCTGGCATTCAGTACTTC. Its protein is CASSGGTGAGSGIQYF. V gene TRBV9 combines with J gene TRBJ2-4, with 8 bases lining up with TRBD1. Germline V gives CDR1 SGDLS, CDR2 YYNGEE. The length of the CDR3 is 16 residues. The ends lost 3 bases at V and 9 bases at J; junction bases unmatched: 14.

This clone has just a few counts. The chain links TRBV18 to TRBJ1-4; D uncertain. In germline, CDR1 is KGHSH, CDR2 LQKENI. This CDR3 is 20 amino acids long. With 2 bases removed from V and 4 bases from J, the gap between germline ends came to 26 bases. This chain's CDR3 is CASSPDPRRLMTADNEKLFF. Written as DNA, the CDR3 is TGTGCCAGCTCACCAGACCCCAGACGTTTAATGACGGCAGATAATGAAAAACTGTTTTTT. The whole variable domain, filled in from reference TRBV18 and TRBJ1-4, reads NAGVMQNPRHLVRRRGQEARLRCSPMKGHSHVYWYRQLPEEGLKFMVYLQKENIIDESGMPKERFSAEFPKEGPSILRIQQVVRGDSAAYFCASSPDPRRLMTADNEKLFFGSGTQLSVL.

This chain uses TRBV28 with TRBJ2-7; possible D gene TRBD2, 5 bases. Trimming pared 4 bases from V and 2 bases from J, leaving 6 bases between. The germline CDR1 and CDR2 sequences are MDHEN and SYDVKM. The CDR3 loop spans 12 amino acids. The CDR3: CASSYGTYEQYF. CDR3 sequence (DNA): TGTGCCAGCAGTTACGGGACCTACGAGCAGTACTTC.

The chain recombines TRBV6-5 with TRBJ1-2, with 7 bases lining up with TRBD1. Unmatched junction bases numbered 8, after V lost 0 bases and J lost 7 bases. There are 15 residues in the CDR3. The germline CDR1 and CDR2 sequences are MNHEY and SVGAGI. CDR3 in DNA: TGTGCCAGCAGTTACTCAAGGGGGCGCGGAGGTGGCTACACCTTC. Protein product: CASSYSRGRGGGYTF.

This chain connects TRBV15 to TRBJ1-6; no clear D. V was shortened by 6 bases and J by 3 bases, with 12 bases between the two germline ends. CDR1 LNHNV and CDR2 YYDKDF come from the germline V gene (reference sequence). CDR3 size: 15 residues. In DNA form, the CDR3 reads TGTGCCACCAGTTACGGATTTCTCTATAATTCACCCCTCCACTTT. It yields the protein CATSYGFLYNSPLHF. Full variable domain (missing parts from reference TRBV15 and TRBJ1-6): DAMVIQNPRYQVTQFGKPVTLSCSQTLNHNVMYWYQQKSSQAPKLLFHYYDKDFNNEADTPDNFQSRRPNTSFCFLDIRSPGLGDTAMYLCATSYGFLYNSPLHFGNGTRLTVT.

The chain couples TRBV19 to TRBJ1-1; D may be TRBD1 (5 bases). Germline loops: CDR1 LNHDA, CDR2 SQIVND (reference sequence). This CDR3 comprises 12 residues. Trimming pared 10 bases from V and 5 bases from J, leaving 14 bases between. As DNA, the CDR3 is TGTGCCACCCAGGGAATGTGGACTGAAGCTTTCTTT. Residues: CATQGMWTEAFF.

The rearrangement uses TRBV10-3 and TRBJ2-2; tentative D call: TRBD2 (6 bases). CDR3 length: 14 amino acids. Germline lookup yields CDR1 ENHRY and CDR2 SYGVKD. CDR3 sequence (DNA): TGTGCAGTGACATGGCGGGGAAATACCGGGGAGCTGTTTTTT. This translates into CAVTWRGNTGELFF.

The chain couples TRBV9 to TRBJ2-2; 7 bases are a match to TRBD1. The length of the CDR3 is 13 residues. Trimming removed 2 bases from V and 6 bases from J; junction bases left unmatched: 1. Germline V gene data show CDR1 as SGDLS and CDR2 as YYNGEE. The CDR3 DNA reads as TGTGCCAGCAGCGTGGGACAGTCCGGGGAGCTGTTTTTT. Protein product: CASSVGQSGELFF.

This chain connects TRBV6-6 to TRBJ2-3; D not resolved. V gave up 2 bases and J gave up 2 bases, with 8 bases separating them. CDR1 and CDR2 from the germline V gene are MNHNY and SVGAGI (reference sequence). CDR3 length: 14 residues. Written as DNA, the CDR3 is TGTGCCAGCAGTTACGGACCTAACACAGATACGCAGTATTTT. It translates to CASSYGPNTDTQYF.

This rearrangement joins TRBV7-8 to TRBJ1-2, with D unclear. Trimming stripped 4 bases from V and 5 bases from J, with 8 bases between. This CDR3 spans 12 amino acids. Germline CDR1 and CDR2: SGHVS and FQNEAQ. CDR3 protein: CASSSVTYGYTF. DNA of the CDR3: TGTGCCAGCAGCTCAGTTACTTATGGCTACACCTTC.

This clone has just a few counts. The DNA of the CDR3 is TGTGCCAGCAGCTCGTCCGACAGGGGGTTGACCTATGGCTACACCTTC. As protein: CASSSSDRGLTYGYTF. The genes are TRBV7-9 and TRBJ1-2; 9 bases match TRBD1. The CDR3 loop spans 16 amino acids. Germline V CDR1 and CDR2: SEHNR, FQNEAQ (reference sequence). J was trimmed by 4 bases and V by 4 bases; bases with no gene match: 10.

This sequence joins TRBV15 and TRBJ2-1, with 11 bases aligning to TRBD1. The CDR3 length is 17 residues. V was clipped by 3 bases and J by 8 bases; unmatched bases: 12. The V gene's germline CDR1 is LNHNV and CDR2 YYDKDF (reference sequence). Here the CDR3 DNA reads TGTGCCACCAGCAGGCCGCCGCGGACAGGGGGCTCAGATGAGCAGTTCTTC. Amino acid sequence: CATSRPPRTGGSDEQFF.

This chain links TRBV6-4 with TRBJ1-2; no definite D call. The germline V and J ends were trimmed by 2 bases and 5 bases, with 3 bases remaining between them. The CDR3 length is 11 residues. The V gene's germline CDR1 is MRHNA and CDR2 SNTAGT. CDR3 DNA sequence: TGTGCCAGCAGTGACAGTTATGGCTACACCTTC. Residues: CASSDSYGYTF.

This clone was seen only a few times. The rearrangement links TRBV7-9 to TRBJ1-1; no clear D gene. The CDR3 spans 11 residues. V was trimmed by 5 bases and J by 1 base, leaving 2 bases between them. CDR1 is SEHNR, CDR2 FQNEAQ, per germline (reference sequence). CDR3 region: CASSENTEAFF. The DNA of the CDR3 is TGTGCCAGCAGCGAGAACACTGAAGCTTTCTTT.

CDR3 sequence (DNA): TGTGCCAGCACCCCGGTCGGGGTAGCCGGGGCCAACGTCCTGACTTTC. Translation gives CASTPVGVAGANVLTF. The chain has TRBV5-6 and TRBJ2-6; a possible D gene is TRBD2 (5 bases). Germline V gene lookup returns CDR1 SGHDT and CDR2 YYEEEE. V gave up 6 bases and J gave up 4 bases, with 17 bases separating them. The CDR3 is 16 residues long.

The V gene is TRBV4-3, the J gene TRBJ2-5; 10 positions match TRBD2. Germline V gives CDR1 LGHNA, CDR2 YSLEER. This CDR3 has 16 amino acids. V shed 0 bases, J shed 1 base, and the junction held 2 bases outside the gene matches. The CDR3 loop is CASSQDPSGSQETQYF. In nucleotides, the CDR3 is TGCGCCAGCAGCCAAGACCCTAGCGGGAGCCAAGAGACCCAGTACTTC.

V and J are TRBV7-3 and TRBJ2-1, with D possibly TRBD2 on 7 matching bases. The CDR3 runs 14 residues. CDR1 is SGHTA and CDR2 is FQGTGA in the germline V gene. V was trimmed by 5 bases and J by 9 bases, leaving 17 bases between them. CDR3 residues: CASSPNGGGREQFF. CDR3 in DNA: TGTGCCAGCAGCCCTAATGGGGGGGGCCGTGAGCAGTTCTTC. The full variable domain, with the rest looked up from reference TRBV7-3 and TRBJ2-1, is GAGVSQTPSNKVTEKGKYVELRCDPISGHTALYWYRQSLGQGPEFLIYFQGTGAADDSGLPNDRFFAVRPEGSVSTLKIQRTERGDSAVYLCASSPNGGGREQFFGPGTRLTVL.

The CDR3 nucleotides read TGCGCCAGCAGCTTGGGGGCAGGGGGCACAGATACGCAGTATTTT. It encodes CASSLGAGGTDTQYF. The chain links TRBV5-1 to TRBJ2-3; weak D call: TRBD1 (6 bases). V was shortened by 0 bases and J by 1 base, with 9 bases between the two germline ends. The CDR3 covers 15 residues. The germline gives CDR1 SGHRS, CDR2 YFSETQ.

This chain connects TRBV9 to TRBJ1-1; 8 bases match TRBD1. In germline, CDR1 is SGDLS, CDR2 YYNGEE. The CDR3 is 15 residues long. With 3 bases clipped from V and 4 bases from J, the junction kept 8 bases outside the gene matches. CDR3 loop: CASSEIRQGLTEAFF. DNA for the CDR3: TGTGCCAGCAGCGAAATTAGACAGGGGCTCACTGAAGCTTTCTTT.

J is TRBJ2-7 and V is TRBV7-9, with D maybe TRBD1 (6 bases). The CDR3 has 15 residues. V was pared by 5 bases and J by 2 bases, with 16 bases between. Germline V CDR1 and CDR2: SEHNR, FQNEAQ (reference sequence). The DNA of the CDR3 is TGTGCCAGCAGCGACGGGACACCAGGACCCTACGAGCAGTACTTC. This codes for CASSDGTPGPYEQYF.

This clone is a singleton in its sample. V gene TRBV28 combines with J gene TRBJ1-2; 7 bases agree with TRBD1. CDR3 length equals 13 residues. V gave up 8 bases and J gave up 3 bases; unmatched junction bases: 6. Germline V gene sequence: CDR1 MDHEN, CDR2 SYDVKM. In nucleotides, the CDR3 is TGTGCCAGCTGCCTTCAGGGGGACTATGGCTACACCTTC. It specifies CASCLQGDYGYTF.

For this clone: Given the absence of the conserved phenylalanine or tryptophan at the CDR3 end, a read error is likely. The chain is built from TRBV6-1 and TRBJ1-2; 7 bases are a match to TRBD1. The CDR3 loop spans 15 amino acids. Germline-derived CDR1 and CDR2 are MNHNS and SASEGT. V lost 1 base, J lost 3 bases, and 5 bases stayed unmatched. CDR3 sequence (DNA): TGTGCCAGCAGTGAAGAAGAAGGGGGCTACTATGGCTACACCCTC. Its protein is CASSEEEGGYYGYTL.

The genes are TRBV7-2 and TRBJ2-5; D remains ambiguous. The V gene lost 3 bases and the J gene lost 5 bases, with 13 bases spanning the gap. CDR3 length: 14 amino acids. Looked up from germline, CDR1 is SGHTA and CDR2 is FQGNSA. The CDR3 protein is CASSLIRAGETQYF. The CDR3 region has the DNA TGTGCCAGCAGCTTGATACGGGCTGGGGAGACCCAGTACTTC.